This T cell receptor beta chain was profiled in a study of regulatory T cells in long-lasting Graves disease. Study results and limitations: New patients shared fewer public clonotypes (about 1,000) than persistent patients did (about 3,000). Persistent-disease Graves' patients showed less TCR diversity than new cases.

Time point given: newly diagnosed GD, antithyroid drugs for less than 3 months. From PBMCs, RNA was extracted and then used to make the TCR library. At least ten counts were recorded for this clonotype. Its matching antigen is unknown. The germline CDR1 and CDR2 sequences are MDHEN and SYDVKM. The CDR3 consists of 14 residues. Trimming cost V 1 base and J 7 bases, with 10 bases left between them. To make TCR beta libraries, researchers used iRepertoire HTBI primers and Arm-PCR of CDR3 regions. MiXCR, applied by TCRdb to the multiplex PCR reads, yields one record per CDR3 protein. The sample contains around 450,000 distinct CDR3 sequences, roughly 17% of which appear only once. These same data were also listed under a study on T cells in Graves' hyperthyroidism and ophthalmopathy. That source notes: Disease duration under 2 months; hyperthyroidism patients were aged 18 to 65. The HTBI primer set drove a first-round RT-PCR of the TCR CDR3.

The V gene is TRBV28, the J gene TRBJ1-4, with D perhaps matching TRBD1 (5 bases). The sequence was obtained from a man aged 35 to 55 with Graves disease. The sequenced sample was peripheral blood mononuclear cells (PBMCs), obtained at new diagnosis, from a patient treated with antithyroid drugs. DNA of the CDR3: TGTGCCAGCAGTTTATCAGGGATACGTGAAAAACTGTTTTTT. The encoded protein is CASSLSGIREKLFF.